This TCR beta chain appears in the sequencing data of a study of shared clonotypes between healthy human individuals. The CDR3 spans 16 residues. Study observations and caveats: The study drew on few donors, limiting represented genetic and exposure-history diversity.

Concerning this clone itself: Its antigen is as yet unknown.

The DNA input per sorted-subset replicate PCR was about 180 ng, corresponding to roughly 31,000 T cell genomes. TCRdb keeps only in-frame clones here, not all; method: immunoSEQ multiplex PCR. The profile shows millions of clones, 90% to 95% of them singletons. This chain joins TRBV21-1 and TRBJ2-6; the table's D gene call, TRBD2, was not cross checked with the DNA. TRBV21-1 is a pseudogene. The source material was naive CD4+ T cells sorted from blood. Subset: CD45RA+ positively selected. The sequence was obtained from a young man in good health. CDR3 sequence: CASSKREGSGANVLTF. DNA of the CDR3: TGTGCCAGCAGCAAAAGGGAGGGGTCAGGGGCCAACGTCCTGACTTTC.